This T cell receptor (beta chain) was sequenced during a study of PD-1 blockade in classical Hodgkin lymphoma. Points from the study as a whole: Still unresolved is the cause of the repertoire differences, which may be disease activity or prior therapy. Prior to therapy, complete responders displayed diversity much like that of newly diagnosed patients. It was CD4+ TCR diversity, not CD8+, that rose significantly by C4D1. Lower baseline TCR diversity was reported for newly diagnosed patients than for healthy donors.

Brentuximab vedotin exposure varied among the patients, all of whom had relapsed after autologous stem cell transplantation. Concerning this clone itself: As yet, its antigen is unknown.

Germline V CDR1 and CDR2: MNHEY, SVGAGI. The germline V and J ends were trimmed by 6 bases and 1 base, with 12 bases remaining between them. CDR3 length: 15 amino acids. Produced via immunoSEQ multiplex PCR; TCRdb's table is partial and in-frame only. The table records about 35,000 clones, over 65% of them present only once. Sequenced here: peripheral blood mononuclear cells (PBMCs), sampled before the second cycle of nivolumab. The chain employs TRBV6-5 and TRBJ2-2, with D perhaps given as TRBD1 or TRBD2 (5 bases each). The receptor was derived from a human donor with classical Hodgkin lymphoma. For the CDR3, the DNA is TGTGCCAGCAGACACCGGGACCGGAACACCGGGGAGCTGTTTTTT. The encoded protein is CASRHRDRNTGELFF.